The clone carrying this T cell receptor (beta chain) has just a few counts. Its antigen is undetermined. After isolation, RNA underwent reverse transcription to generate cDNA as the sequencing template. Here immunoSEQ multiplex PCR was the method, and the copy in TCRdb shows in-frame clones only, minus some. This sample carries 220,000 or so clones, 57% of them seen once, and the ten largest clones take 0.45%. This entry comes from a study of CD8+ T cells in alopecia areata. Overall study: Tofacitinib treatment spanned 6 to 18 months, with 6 months off drug afterward. General observations from the study: Relative to normal scalp, lesional scalp, especially alopecia totalis/universalis, showed higher clonality. Whereas mice showed it more clearly, TCR sharing across patients was murkier, possibly because of HLA.

V was shortened by 6 bases and J by 2 bases, with 10 bases between the two germline ends. The CDR3 is made up of 13 amino acids. Per the germline V gene, CDR1 is MNHEY and CDR2 is SVGAGI. The material was CD4+ T cells sorted from blood, obtained at week 0. V usage is TRBV6-5 and J usage is TRBJ1-2; the D gene is possibly TRBD1 (5 bases). This TCR was recovered from a human donor with alopecia areata. The CDR3 sequence is CASRRDGNYGYTF. DNA for the CDR3: TGTGCCAGCAGGAGGGACGGAAACTATGGCTACACCTTC.